This TCR beta chain was found in a study of vaccination and CD4 T cells after COVID-19. As regards this clonotype: Its antigen is currently unknown.

The treatment here: approximately 11-day PBMC culture with coronavirus spike peptide pools or control peptides (ViraFEST assay). Wells that each held around 2 million PBMCs were cultured with 9 to 10 IU/ml IL-2 and roughly 10 ug/ml peptide pools. Sequencing of the DNA from cultured CD4+ T cells was carried out with the Oncomine TCR Beta short-read assay. TCRdb ran MiXCR on the PCR reads and lists one entry per CDR3 protein. The table includes about 3,300 distinct CDR3 sequences, around three quarters detected once. The V end was cut by 3 bases, the J end by 3 bases, with 11 bases between. Per germline, CDR1 LNHNV and CDR2 YYDKDF (reference sequence). The CDR3 sequence is 14 residues long.

The gene calls are TRBV15 and TRBJ1-2; the D gene is possibly TRBD1 (6 bases). The origin of this receptor is a human donor who had recovered from COVID-19. What was sequenced was CD4+ T cells from blood, cultured in vitro. CDR3 in amino acids: CATSSRGLDYGYTF. The CDR3 region has the DNA TGTGCCACCAGCAGCAGGGGATTGGACTATGGCTACACCTTC.